These 2 T cell receptor beta chains came from one sample sequenced in a study of healthy donors' naive CD4 and CD8 T cells (dated by TCRdb to between 2014 and 2017). These reads were obtained on a 454 GS FLX Titanium. TCR libraries were built from approximately 500 ng of total RNA with a previously published linear amplification protocol. TCRdb passed the public sequencing reads through fastp at Q25 and MiXCR, retaining productive beta sequences. Each record represents a unique CDR3 protein, reported with the most common genes and DNA among its rows. This sample lists approximately 180,000 distinct CDR3 sequences; about four fifths were detected once. Roughly 2.4% of the sample rests with the top ten. The sequenced material came from naive CD4+ and CD8+ T cells sorted from blood, pooled from several donors. The intended sense of this specimen's cell subset or site label: FACS-sorted naive CD4+ (CD45RO-CD45RA+) and naive CD8+ (CD45RA+CD27bright) T cells. These receptors were obtained from a pool of human donors in good health; the sample pools cells from several healthy donors.

This sequence joins TRBV12-3 or TRBV12-4 and TRBJ2-7; 8 nucleotides match TRBD1. The CDR3 is 14 amino acids. After removal of 4 bases from V and 0 bases from J, the junction contained 2 bases not matched to a gene. This CDR3 reads CASSSDRASYEQYF. The CDR3 region has the DNA TGTGCCAGCAGTTCGGACAGGGCCTCCTACGAGCAGTACTTC.

The chain links TRBV27 to TRBJ2-3; D ambiguous. CDR3 length: 14 residues. V lost 2 bases and J lost 5, with 11 bases in between. Germline loops: CDR1 MNHEY, CDR2 SMNVEV (reference sequence). This CDR3 is CASSLGWLVDTQYF. The CDR3 DNA follows: TGTGCCAGCAGTTTAGGATGGTTGGTAGATACGCAGTATTTT.